Listed below are T cell receptor beta chains from one sample, sequenced in a study of T-cell reconstitution after alpha-beta-depleted transplantation in children. Each CDR3 protein gets one entry after TCRdb re-called the PCR reads with MiXCR. The sample holds almost 500,000 distinct CDR3 sequences; about 10% are singletons and the top ten take roughly 2.1%. Sample: PBMCs, taken before TCRalphabeta/CD19-depleted stem cell transplant. These receptors were obtained from a child aged 2-15 years with inherited bone marrow failure, due to receive a stem cell transplant. CDR3s leave out the opening cysteine and the closing phenylalanine or tryptophan.

J gene | V gene | CDR3 protein
TRBJ2-1 | TRBV19 | ASSPPRRTSPYNEQF
TRBJ2-4 | TRBV7-8 | ASSLYGAKNIQY
TRBJ2-5 | TRBV20-1 | SARDPGTNQETQY
TRBJ2-5 | TRBV19 | ASSPFAAQETQY
TRBJ1-2 | TRBV2 | ASSAGTGLSYT
TRBJ2-7 | TRBV29-1 | SVEEAQGGTYEQY
TRBJ2-1 | TRBV12-3/TRBV12-4 | ASRAASYNEQF
TRBJ1-1 | TRBV7-9 | AAETENTEAF
TRBJ2-7 | TRBV18 | ASSPPAGHYEQY
TRBJ2-2 | TRBV7-2 | ASSSRPPFTGELF
TRBJ2-4 | TRBV5-6 | ASSLGSSSLGNIQY
TRBJ2-2 | TRBV5-1 | ASSLLAGDTGELF
TRBJ1-5 | TRBV27 | ASSPSGQWNQPQH
TRBJ2-7 | TRBV7-9 | ASSFGDREQY
TRBJ2-1 | TRBV28 | ASSPKRSGYSGKNEQF
TRBJ2-2 | TRBV5-1 | ASSFMGHSNTGELF
TRBJ2-5 | TRBV7-9 | ASSSPPDPGGAQY
TRBJ2-7 | TRBV19 | ASAATTSPYEQY
TRBJ2-7 | TRBV20-1 | SAQASADEQY
TRBJ1-3 | TRBV10-3 | AISEWGSSGNTIY
TRBJ2-7 | TRBV4-2 | ASSQGYTSPYEQY
TRBJ2-7 | TRBV5-6 | AMAPGRSSYEQY
TRBJ2-3 | TRBV7-9 | ASSFDGGSTDTQY
TRBJ2-3 | TRBV12-3/TRBV12-4 | ASSLPGSPDTQY
TRBJ1-1 | TRBV4-2 | ASSQISLGTLNTEAF
TRBJ1-5 | TRBV28 | ATNIWGFQPQH
TRBJ2-2 | TRBV12-3/TRBV12-4 | ASSANNRLTGELF
TRBJ2-7 | TRBV7-2 | ASSLTGQGATYEQY
TRBJ2-5 | TRBV6-5 | ASSYTPEGYQETQY
TRBJ2-7 | TRBV18 | ASSPRPVQGGSYEQY
TRBJ2-6 | TRBV7-8 | ASSFVGNGANVLT
TRBJ2-2 | TRBV30 | AWSVYPGEMNTGELF
TRBJ2-1 | TRBV11-1 | ASSFGTGYVGSYNEQF
TRBJ2-7 | TRBV3-1 | ASRNIAGGYYEQY
TRBJ2-5 | TRBV21-1 | ASSKRVAGGPTETQY
TRBJ2-2 | TRBV12-3/TRBV12-4 | ASRVGLAGNTGELF
TRBJ1-1 | TRBV12-3/TRBV12-4 | ASSLDGGYTEAF
TRBJ2-7 | TRBV30 | AWIPRGAISYEQY
TRBJ1-5 | TRBV28 | ASSRLLGDLQPQH
TRBJ2-5 | TRBV7-8 | ASSSGGGIQETQY
TRBJ2-1 | TRBV7-9 | ASSFSGLSYNEQF
TRBJ2-2 | TRBV15 | ATSRDGGDRGTGELF
TRBJ2-3 | TRBV29-1 | SVEGRGPLDTQY
TRBJ2-7 | TRBV29-1 | SALAGAAYEQY
TRBJ2-7 | TRBV11-2 | ASSRGQGGYEQY
TRBJ1-1 | TRBV12-3/TRBV12-4 | ASSLVVGGTEAF
TRBJ2-3 | TRBV29-1 | SAAPGGVGDTQY
TRBJ1-2 | TRBV4-3 | ASSQDRGLIFNYGYT
TRBJ2-5 | TRBV6-5 | ASSYSARQGGETQY
TRBJ2-1 | TRBV25-1 | ASSEYMGQNNEQF
TRBJ2-1 | TRBV28 | ASSLDLSSGIYNEQF
TRBJ1-1 | TRBV5-1 | ASSLELTGPAF
TRBJ1-1 | TRBV6-5 | ASSSMTGRTEAF